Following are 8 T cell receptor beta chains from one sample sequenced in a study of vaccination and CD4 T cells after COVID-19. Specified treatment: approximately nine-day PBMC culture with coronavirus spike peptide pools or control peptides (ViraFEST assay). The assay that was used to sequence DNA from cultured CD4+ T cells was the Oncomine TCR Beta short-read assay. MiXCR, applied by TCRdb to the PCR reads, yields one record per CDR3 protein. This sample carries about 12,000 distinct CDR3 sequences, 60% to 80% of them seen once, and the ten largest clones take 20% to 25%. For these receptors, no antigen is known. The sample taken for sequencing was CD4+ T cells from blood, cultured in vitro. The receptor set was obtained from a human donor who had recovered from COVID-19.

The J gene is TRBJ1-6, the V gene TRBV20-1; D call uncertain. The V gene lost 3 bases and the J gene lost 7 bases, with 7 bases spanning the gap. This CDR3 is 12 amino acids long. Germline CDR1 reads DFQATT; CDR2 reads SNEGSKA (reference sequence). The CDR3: CSASGENSPLHF. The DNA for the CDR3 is TGCAGTGCTAGCGGTGAGAATTCACCCCTCCACTTT.

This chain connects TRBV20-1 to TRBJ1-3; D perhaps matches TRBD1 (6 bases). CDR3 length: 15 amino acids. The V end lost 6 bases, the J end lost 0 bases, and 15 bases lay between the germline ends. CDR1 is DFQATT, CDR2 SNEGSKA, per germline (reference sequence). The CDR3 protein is CSAPGGGLSGNTIYF. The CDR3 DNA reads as TGCAGTGCCCCGGGTGGGGGGCTCTCTGGAAACACCATATATTTT.

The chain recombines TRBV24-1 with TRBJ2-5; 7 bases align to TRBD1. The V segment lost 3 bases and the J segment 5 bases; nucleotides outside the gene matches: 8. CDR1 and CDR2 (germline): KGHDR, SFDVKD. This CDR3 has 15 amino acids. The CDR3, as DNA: TGTGCCACCAGTGATCCTAGGGGGCGCGGGGAGACCCAGTACTTC. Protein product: CATSDPRGRGETQYF.

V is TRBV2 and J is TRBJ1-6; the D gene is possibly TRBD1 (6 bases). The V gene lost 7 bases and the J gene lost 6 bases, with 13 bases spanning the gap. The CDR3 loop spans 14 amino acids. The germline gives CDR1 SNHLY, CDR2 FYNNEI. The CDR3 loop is CASKMGGRNSPLHF. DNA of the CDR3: TGTGCCAGCAAGATGGGGGGCCGTAATTCACCCCTCCACTTT.

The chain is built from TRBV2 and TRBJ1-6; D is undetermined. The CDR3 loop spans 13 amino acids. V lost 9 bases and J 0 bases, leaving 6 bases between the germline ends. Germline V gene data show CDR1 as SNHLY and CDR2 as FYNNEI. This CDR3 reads CARGSSYNSPLHF. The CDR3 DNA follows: TGTGCCAGAGGGAGCTCCTATAATTCACCCCTCCACTTT.

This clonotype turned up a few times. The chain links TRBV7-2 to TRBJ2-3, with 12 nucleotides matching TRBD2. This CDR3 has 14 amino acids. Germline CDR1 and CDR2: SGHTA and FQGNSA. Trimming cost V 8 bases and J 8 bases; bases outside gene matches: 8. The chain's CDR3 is CASCSSLAGGTQYF. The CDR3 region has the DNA TGTGCCAGCTGCTCTTCACTAGCGGGGGGTACGCAGTATTTT. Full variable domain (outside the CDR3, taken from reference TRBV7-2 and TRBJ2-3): GAGVSQSPSNKVTEKGKDVELRCDPISGHTALYWYRQSLGQGLEFLIYFQGNSAPDKSGLPSDRFSAERTGGSVSTLTIQRTQQEDSAVYLCASCSSLAGGTQYFGPGTRLTVL.

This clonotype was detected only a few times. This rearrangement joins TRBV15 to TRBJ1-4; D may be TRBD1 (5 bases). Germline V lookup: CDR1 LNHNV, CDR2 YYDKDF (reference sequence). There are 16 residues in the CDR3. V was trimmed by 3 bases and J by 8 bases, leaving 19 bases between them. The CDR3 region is CATSRATGTGREKLFF. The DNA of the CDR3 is TGTGCCACCAGCAGGGCAACCGGGACGGGACGGGAAAAACTGTTTTTT.

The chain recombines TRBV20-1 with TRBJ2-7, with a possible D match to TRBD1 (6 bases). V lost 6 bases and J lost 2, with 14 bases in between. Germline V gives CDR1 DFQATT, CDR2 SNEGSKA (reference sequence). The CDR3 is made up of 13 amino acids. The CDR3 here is CSALQDSTYEQYF. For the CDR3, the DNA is TGCAGTGCCCTGCAGGACAGCACCTACGAGCAGTACTTC.